This TCR beta chain was identified during a study of graft-versus-host responses after intestinal transplantation. At the level of the study: Anti-thymocyte globulin served as induction for all recipients, who then took tacrolimus and steroids for approximately 3 years.

The CDR3 runs 12 residues. The V end lost 7 bases, the J end lost 5 bases, and 12 bases lay between the germline ends. The germline V gene has CDR1 MDHEN and CDR2 SYDVKM. Researchers placed about 200,000 CFSE-labeled responder cells in culture with about 200,000 irradiated, violet-dye-labeled stimulator cells. Sorted cells were CFSE-low CD3+CD4+ or CD3+CD8+ proliferating responders. This table comes from immunoSEQ multiplex PCR, and its TCRdb copy is limited to in-frame clones, with some not included. The data contain tens of thousands of clones, 50% to 60% of them singletons. The sequencing here drew on alloreactive CD4+ T cells from a mixed lymphocyte reaction culture, taken before intestinal transplant. The subset: CFSE-low proliferating T cells sorted from approximately 6-day pre-transplant mixed lymphocyte reaction (GvH or HvG direction). This clonotype originated in a human patient who received an intestinal transplant. The chain joins TRBV28 to TRBJ2-7; perhaps TRBD2 as D (6 bases). CDR3 sequence: CASTLGGNEQYF. The CDR3 DNA sequence: TGTGCCAGCACCCTGGGGGGAAACGAGCAGTACTTC.